The 10 T cell receptor beta chains in this list originate from one sample, sequenced in a study of neoadjuvant nivolumab and ipilimumab in lung cancer (dated by TCRdb to the early 2020s). The time point label on this specimen signifies: pretherapy, before neoadjuvant immune checkpoint inhibitors. The method behind the library was the immunoSEQ multiplex PCR assay. TCRdb retrieved this table from immuneACCESS and kept in-frame rearrangements only. Not all clones are present; in checked studies, unresolved V genes account for under half, and no reason is known for the remainder. The sample profile shows tens of thousands of clones; 89% of them were found once. The top ten constitute approximately 3.3% of the sample. The material sequenced was peripheral blood, taken before neoadjuvant nivolumab, alone or with ipilimumab. The origin of the receptors is an adult with non-small cell lung cancer.

The V and J genes are TRBV7-9 and TRBJ1-3; 8 positions agree with TRBD1. Germline CDR1 and CDR2: SEHNR and FQNEAQ (reference sequence). The CDR3 runs to 15 residues. The V gene end was trimmed by 1 base and the J gene end by 4 bases; junction bases not matched to a gene: 3. CDR3 sequence: CASSLDGQGGNTIYF. For the CDR3, the DNA is TGTGCCAGCAGCTTAGATGGACAGGGAGGAAACACCATATATTTT.

This chain joins TRBV5-4 and TRBJ1-1; D not certain. Germline lookup yields CDR1 SGHNT and CDR2 YYREEE (reference sequence). V lost 1 base and J 1 base, leaving 8 bases between the germline ends. The CDR3 totals 14 residues. The CDR3, as DNA: TGTGCCAGCAGCTTGCAGGTTGGGAACACTGAAGCTTTCTTT. This codes for CASSLQVGNTEAFF. Supplemented by reference TRBV5-4 and TRBJ1-1, the full variable domain reads ETGVTQSPTHLIKTRGQQVTLRCSSQSGHNTVSWYQQALGQGPQFIFQYYREEENGRGNFPPRFSGLQFPNYSSELNVNALELDDSALYLCASSLQVGNTEAFFGQGTRLTVV.

The CDR3 spells CASSLGTYNEQFF. The CDR3 region has the DNA TGTGCCAGCAGTCTCGGAACCTACAATGAGCAGTTCTTC. The rearrangement joins TRBV11-3 to TRBJ2-1; the D is unclear. The CDR3 is made up of 13 amino acids. Germline CDR1 SGHNT, CDR2 YENEEA. V was trimmed by 6 bases and J by 2 bases, leaving 8 bases between them.

The chain joins TRBV11-2 to TRBJ2-1, with D unclear. Trimming stripped 5 bases from V and 4 bases from J, with 6 bases between. Germline CDR1 reads SGHAT; CDR2 reads FQNNGV. The CDR3 length is 12 residues. The CDR3 is CASSRNYNEQFF. The CDR3 nucleotides are TGTGCCAGCAGCCGTAATTACAATGAGCAGTTCTTC.

The chain carries TRBV7-9 and TRBJ1-3, with 7 positions matching TRBD1. The CDR3 length is 15 residues. The trim removed 6 bases at V and 0 bases at J, leaving 5 bases unmatched. CDR1 SEHNR and CDR2 FQNEAQ come from the germline V gene (reference sequence). The CDR3: CASSDRQGSGNTIYF. CDR3 sequence (DNA): TGTGCCAGCAGTGATAGACAGGGCTCTGGAAACACCATATATTTT.

The rearrangement uses TRBV19 and TRBJ1-5; D unresolved. Germline V gene sequence: CDR1 LNHDA, CDR2 SQIVND (reference sequence). V was shortened by 6 bases and J by 1 base, with 4 bases between the two germline ends. The CDR3 is made up of 12 amino acids. The CDR3 here is CASRGSNQPQHF. As DNA, the CDR3 is TGTGCCAGTAGGGGCAGCAATCAGCCCCAGCATTTT. The full variable domain, its missing parts supplied by reference TRBV19 and TRBJ1-5, is DGGITQSPKYLFRKEGQNVTLSCEQNLNHDAMYWYRQDPGQGLRLIYYSQIVNDFQKGDIAEGYSVSREKKESFPLTVTSAQKNPTAFYLCASRGSNQPQHFGDGTRLSIL.

V gene TRBV14 combines with J gene TRBJ1-3; D remains unclear. CDR3 length: 14 amino acids. Between the trimmed V and J ends, which lost 3 bases and 0 bases, there was a span of 6 bases. Germline-derived CDR1 and CDR2 are SGHDN and FVKESK. DNA of the CDR3: TGTGCCAGCAGCCAGGGGTCCTCTGGAAACACCATATATTTT. Protein sequence: CASSQGSSGNTIYF.

This sequence joins TRBV4-1 and TRBJ1-1; D may be TRBD1 (5 bases). The CDR3 has 14 amino acids. Germline values: CDR1 MGHRA, CDR2 YSYEKL. Deletions cut 1 base from V and 2 bases from J, with 8 bases between. CDR3 DNA sequence: TGCGCCAGCAGCCAAGCCGGGGGAAACACTGAAGCTTTCTTT. It translates to CASSQAGGNTEAFF.

In its sample, this clone was seen once. The CDR3 region has the DNA TGTGCCAGCAGCTTAGCTACCGCCACAGATACGCAGTATTTT. The encoded protein is CASSLATATDTQYF. This chain links TRBV11-2 with TRBJ2-3; unclear D gene. V shed 1 base and J shed 2 bases, with 7 bases lying between them. Germline CDR1 and CDR2: SGHAT and FQNNGV. This CDR3 is 14 amino acids long.

The chain uses TRBV7-9 and TRBJ2-1, with 10 nucleotides matching TRBD2. Germline loops: CDR1 SEHNR, CDR2 FQNEAQ (reference sequence). V lost 3 bases, J lost 10 bases, and 6 bases stayed unmatched. CDR3 length: 14 amino acids. The DNA of the CDR3 is TGTGCCAGCAGCTTCCCTAGCGGGAGAGGGGAGCAGTTCTTC. This codes for CASSFPSGRGEQFF. Variable domain in full (rest from reference TRBV7-9 and TRBJ2-1): DTGVSQNPRHKITKRGQNVTFRCDPISEHNRLYWYRQTLGQGPEFLTYFQNEAQLEKSRLLSDRFSAERPKGSFSTLEIQRTEQGDSAMYLCASSFPSGRGEQFFGPGTRLTVL.